Following are 24 T cell receptor beta chains from one sample sequenced in a study of cytomegalovirus exposure and HLA in healthy donors. Vbeta (60) and Jbeta (13) primers were used in the PCR. TCRdb's table, derived via immunoSEQ multiplex PCR, lists solely in-frame clones and lacks some. The sample records around 130,000 clones, around 70% being singletons. The specimen sequenced was PBMCs. All receptors come from a woman aged 60 to 75 in good health and CMV-seropositive.

The chain has TRBV13 and TRBJ1-1; 10 bases are a match to TRBD1. Trimming took 2 bases from V and 7 from J; bases not matched to a gene: 7. Germline values: CDR1 PRHDT, CDR2 FYEKMQ (reference sequence). There are 15 residues in the CDR3. This chain's CDR3 is CASSLLGTGVNEAFF. The CDR3 DNA reads as TGTGCCAGCAGCTTATTAGGGACAGGGGTTAATGAAGCTTTCTTT.

The chain has TRBV7-3 and TRBJ2-3; D may be TRBD2 (6 bases). Germline CDR1 and CDR2: SGHTA and FQGTGA. Trimming pared 5 bases from V and 9 bases from J, leaving 15 bases between. The CDR3 length is 13 residues. CDR3 sequence (DNA): TGTGCCAGCAGCAAACCGGGGGACTCAACGCAGTATTTT. This codes for CASSKPGDSTQYF.

The chain employs TRBV19 and TRBJ2-1; 12 bases are a match to TRBD2. Germline V lookup: CDR1 LNHDA, CDR2 SQIVND (reference sequence). V was pared by 4 bases and J by 9 bases, with 7 bases of the junction left unmatched. The length of the CDR3 is 15 residues. In nucleotides, the CDR3 is TGTGCCAGTAGTACCACTAGCGGGGGGCGATCTGAGCAGTTCTTC. Its protein product is CASSTTSGGRSEQFF. Supplemented by reference TRBV19 and TRBJ2-1, the full variable domain reads DGGITQSPKYLFRKEGQNVTLSCEQNLNHDAMYWYRQDPGQGLRLIYYSQIVNDFQKGDIAEGYSVSREKKESFPLTVTSAQKNPTAFYLCASSTTSGGRSEQFFGPGTRLTVL.

The chain links TRBV19 to TRBJ1-5; 8 nucleotides agree with TRBD1. Trimming at V came to 7 bases and at J to 1 base, leaving 15 bases not matched to a gene. The V gene's germline CDR1 is LNHDA and CDR2 SQIVND (reference sequence). This CDR3 is 18 amino acids long. The CDR3 reads CASKAAGGGGLSNQPQHF. DNA of the CDR3: TGTGCCAGTAAGGCGGCAGGGGGCGGAGGGTTAAGCAATCAGCCCCAGCATTTT.

The chain couples TRBV2 to TRBJ1-6; a weak D match, TRBD1 (5 bases). The CDR3 covers 14 residues. Looked up from germline, CDR1 is SNHLY and CDR2 is FYNNEI. Trimming stripped 1 base from V and 8 bases from J, with 9 bases between. CDR3 loop: CASSEVRGDSPLHF. CDR3 nucleotide sequence: TGTGCCAGCAGTGAAGTTCGGGGGGATTCACCCCTCCACTTT.

V gene TRBV12-5 combines with J gene TRBJ2-7; D remains unclear. This CDR3 has 16 amino acids. Trimming took off 0 bases at V and 5 bases at J, with 17 bases between the two ends. CDR1 and CDR2 (germline): LGHNT, FRNRAP. The DNA of the CDR3 is TGTGCTAGTGGTTTGGTCCTGAATAGTGCTGTGAACGAGCAGTACTTC. It yields the protein CASGLVLNSAVNEQYF.

This chain links TRBV5-1 with TRBJ1-3; the D gene is possibly TRBD1 (6 bases). The CDR3 extends over 15 amino acids. Germline V gene sequence: CDR1 SGHRS, CDR2 YFSETQ. The germline V and J ends were trimmed by 4 bases and 4 bases, with 15 bases remaining between them. The CDR3 region is CASSGGRGAGNTIYF. In DNA, the CDR3 is TGCGCCAGCAGCGGGGGCAGGGGAGCCGGAAACACCATATATTTT.

This chain links TRBV5-1 with TRBJ1-5; D may be TRBD1 (6 bases). Germline V gene sequence: CDR1 SGHRS, CDR2 YFSETQ. The V and J ends lost 4 bases and 3 bases respectively, with 11 bases between them. The CDR3 length is 14 residues. The CDR3 region has the DNA TGCGCCAGCAGCAAGGACAGCCCCAATCAGCCCCAGCATTTT. Residues: CASSKDSPNQPQHF.

This clone was seen a few times. This rearrangement joins TRBV7-6 to TRBJ1-2; 7 bases are shared with TRBD1. V was pared by 6 bases and J by 4 bases, with 8 bases of the junction left unmatched. Germline V gene sequence: CDR1 SGHVS, CDR2 FNYEAQ. The CDR3 runs to 14 residues. CDR3 sequence reads: CASSRQGNGYGYTF. The CDR3 DNA sequence: TGTGCCAGCAGTCGACAGGGCAACGGCTATGGCTACACCTTC.

The chain couples TRBV9 to TRBJ1-1, with D tentatively TRBD1 (5 bases). The germline gives CDR1 SGDLS, CDR2 YYNGEE. CDR3 length: 14 residues. Deletions cut 0 bases from V and 3 bases from J, with 9 bases between. CDR3 in amino acids: CASSVARVDTEAFF. The CDR3 DNA reads TGTGCCAGCAGCGTAGCCAGGGTTGACACTGAAGCTTTCTTT.

V and J are TRBV5-1 and TRBJ1-1; tentative D call: TRBD1 (5 bases). V shed 2 bases and J shed 11 bases, with 16 bases lying between them. Germline V gene lookup returns CDR1 SGHRS and CDR2 YFSETQ. CDR3 length equals 13 residues. CDR3 nucleotides: TGCGCCAGCAGCTTCTCGGGACTTTTAGAGGCTTTCTTT. Protein: CASSFSGLLEAFF.

About this clone itself: This same CDR3 is encoded by further DNA sequences in the sample. The rearrangement uses TRBV15 and TRBJ2-3; 11 positions match TRBD2. Trimming took 1 base from V and 3 from J; bases not matched to a gene: 12. CDR3 length: 19 residues. Per the germline V gene, CDR1 is LNHNV and CDR2 is YYDKDF (reference sequence). The CDR3 DNA is TGTGCCACCAGCAGAGCTATTAACCTAGCGGGGGGTTTGACAGATACGCAGTATTTT. The encoded protein is CATSRAINLAGGLTDTQYF. Together with reference TRBV15 and TRBJ2-3, the CDR3 gives the full variable domain: DAMVIQNPRYQVTQFGKPVTLSCSQTLNHNVMYWYQQKSSQAPKLLFHYYDKDFNNEADTPDNFQSRRPNTSFCFLDIRSPGLGDTAMYLCATSRAINLAGGLTDTQYFGPGTRLTVL.

This clone was seen a handful of times. The chain is built from TRBV6-1 and TRBJ1-6; no clear D. Germline V gives CDR1 MNHNS, CDR2 SASEGT. The CDR3 runs to 14 residues. V was shortened by 8 bases and J by 9 bases, with 17 bases between the two germline ends. This chain's CDR3 is CASGERDRSSPLHF. The CDR3, as DNA: TGTGCCAGCGGGGAGAGGGATCGAAGTTCACCCCTCCACTTT.

The count of this clone is one. The J gene is TRBJ1-1, the V gene TRBV5-1; the D gene is possibly TRBD1 (5 bases). Trimming cost V 2 bases and J 7 bases, with 9 bases left between them. The germline gives CDR1 SGHRS, CDR2 YFSETQ. The CDR3 totals 12 residues. The CDR3 coding sequence is TGCGCCAGCAGCTTCGGGGGTGGTGAAGCTTTCTTT. Translation gives CASSFGGGEAFF.

This chain connects TRBV6-6 to TRBJ1-1, with TRBD1 matching 9 bases. This CDR3 has 15 residues. The V and J ends lost 2 bases and 1 base, in that order; junction bases with no gene match: 2. CDR1 and CDR2 (germline): MNHNY, SVGAGI (reference sequence). CDR3 sequence: CASSYGTGWNTEAFF. The CDR3 DNA follows: TGTGCCAGCAGTTACGGGACAGGGTGGAACACTGAAGCTTTCTTT.

The V and J genes are TRBV6-1 and TRBJ2-4; 15 bases agree with TRBD2. Trimming took 4 bases from V and 2 from J; bases not matched to a gene: 6. The CDR3 totals 18 residues. Germline lookup yields CDR1 MNHNS and CDR2 SASEGT. The DNA for the CDR3 is TGTGCCAGCAGTGGGACTAGCGGGGGGGCGGTATCCAAAAACATTCAGTACTTC. Its translation is CASSGTSGGAVSKNIQYF.

The chain links TRBV10-1 to TRBJ1-1; D is ambiguous. CDR1 and CDR2 (germline): WNHNN, SYGVQD (reference sequence). Trimming removed 3 bases from V and 0 bases from J, with 8 bases in between. The CDR3 has 14 amino acids. CDR3 sequence (DNA): TGCGCCAGCAGTGATGAGGGAATGAACACTGAAGCTTTCTTT. Protein sequence: CASSDEGMNTEAFF.

V is TRBV29-1 and J is TRBJ1-1, with D tentatively TRBD1 (6 bases). This CDR3 is built from 13 residues. Germline assignment: CDR1 SQVTM and CDR2 ANQGSEA. The CDR3: CRGGRAGDTEAFF. The CDR3 DNA sequence: TGCAGGGGGGGGCGGGCCGGCGACACTGAAGCTTTCTTT.

This clone was seen only once. The genes are TRBV5-1 and TRBJ1-3; D remains ambiguous. The CDR3 loop spans 15 amino acids. Trimming took off 5 bases at V and 0 bases at J, with 12 bases between the two ends. Germline V gene sequence: CDR1 SGHRS, CDR2 YFSETQ. CDR3 sequence (DNA): TGCGCCAGCAGTACCGGCGGAGACTCTGGAAACACCATATATTTT. Translated, it gives CASSTGGDSGNTIYF.

J is TRBJ1-5 and V is TRBV7-9, with D possibly TRBD1 on 5 matching bases. V gave up 0 bases and J gave up 5 bases, with 17 bases separating them. There are 17 residues in the CDR3. CDR1 and CDR2 (germline): SEHNR, FQNEAQ (reference sequence). DNA for the CDR3: TGTGCCAGCAGCTTAGCGGGAGGGGAGCGGCTTTATCAGCCCCAGCATTTT. Translated: CASSLAGGERLYQPQHF.

The V gene is TRBV5-6, the J gene TRBJ2-7, with D tentatively TRBD1 (6 bases). Germline assignment: CDR1 SGHDT and CDR2 YYEEEE. Trimming took 0 bases from V and 3 from J, leaving 13 bases between them. The CDR3 is 15 amino acids. DNA of the CDR3: TGTGCCAGCAGCTTGGAGGACAGAAGAGACTACGAGCAGTACTTC. This codes for CASSLEDRRDYEQYF. The full variable domain, in which reference TRBV5-6 and TRBJ2-7 provide the parts outside the CDR3, is DAGVTQSPTHLIKTRGQQVTLRCSPKSGHDTVSWYQQALGQGPQFIFQYYEEEERQRGNFPDRFSGHQFPNYSSELNVNALLLGDSALYLCASSLEDRRDYEQYFGPGTRLTVT.

The V gene is TRBV14, the J gene TRBJ1-2; D gene ambiguous. Germline CDR1 SGHDN, CDR2 FVKESK. The V end was cut by 3 bases, the J end by 4 bases, with 12 bases between. The CDR3 is 14 residues long. CDR3 loop: CASSHNTRFYGYTF. Written as DNA, the CDR3 is TGTGCCAGCAGCCACAATACCAGGTTCTATGGCTACACCTTC.

The V and J genes are TRBV6-5 and TRBJ2-7; D unresolved. V was cut by 6 bases and J by 0 bases, with 9 bases left in between. CDR1 MNHEY and CDR2 SVGAGI come from the germline V gene. The CDR3 length is 13 residues. This chain's CDR3 is CASSLRISYEQYF. The CDR3 nucleotides read TGTGCCAGCAGCCTTAGAATCTCCTACGAGCAGTACTTC.

The CDR3 region is CASSLHQTGRTEAFF. CDR3 nucleotides: TGTGCCAGCAGTTTGCACCAGACAGGCCGAACTGAAGCTTTCTTT. The V gene is TRBV6-5, the J gene TRBJ1-1; D may be TRBD1 (6 bases). V shed 4 bases and J shed 5 bases, with 17 bases lying between them. The CDR3 spans 15 residues. The germline CDR1 and CDR2 sequences are MNHEY and SVGAGI.